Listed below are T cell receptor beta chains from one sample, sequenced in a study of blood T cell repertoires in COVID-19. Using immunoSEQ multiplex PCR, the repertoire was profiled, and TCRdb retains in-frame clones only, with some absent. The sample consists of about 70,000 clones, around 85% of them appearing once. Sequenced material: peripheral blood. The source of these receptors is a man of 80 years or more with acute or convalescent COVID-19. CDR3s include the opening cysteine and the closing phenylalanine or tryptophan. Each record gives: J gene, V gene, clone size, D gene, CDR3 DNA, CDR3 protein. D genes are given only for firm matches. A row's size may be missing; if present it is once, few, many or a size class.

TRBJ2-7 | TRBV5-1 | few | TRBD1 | TGCGCCAGCAGCGCACGTGGGGGACAGTCTGATACGGGATCCTACGAGCAGTACTTC | CASSARGGQSDTGSYEQYF
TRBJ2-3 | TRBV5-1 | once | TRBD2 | TGCGCCAGCAGTCAAACTAGCGGTAGCACAGATACGCAGTATTTT | CASSQTSGSTDTQYF
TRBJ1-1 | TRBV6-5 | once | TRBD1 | TGTGCCAGCAGTTACACGTCCGGACAGGGAAGCACTGAAGCTTTCTTT | CASSYTSGQGSTEAFF
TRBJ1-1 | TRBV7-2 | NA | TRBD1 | TGTGCCAGCAGCTTGGACACGGGGGCGGGAGGGGGCCGGAACACTGAAGCTTTCTTT | CASSLDTGAGGGRNTEAFF
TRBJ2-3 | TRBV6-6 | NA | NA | TGTGCCAGCAGAGCTCCGGGAGATACGCAGTATTTT | CASRAPGDTQYF
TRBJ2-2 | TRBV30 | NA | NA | TGTGCCTTGCAACAGGGGGGGGGCACCGGGGAGCTGTTTTTT | CALQQGGGTGELFF
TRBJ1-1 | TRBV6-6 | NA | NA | TGTGCCAGCAGTTACGCAGGGACTGAAGCTTTCTTT | CASSYAGTEAFF
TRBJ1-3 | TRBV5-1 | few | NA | TGCGCCAGCAGCCCCGGCGGTCCTCGCACCATATATTTT | CASSPGGPRTIYF
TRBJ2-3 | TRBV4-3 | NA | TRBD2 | TGCGCCAGCAGCCAAGACCGTGGGACTAGCGGGAGCACAGATACGCAGTATTTT | CASSQDRGTSGSTDTQYF
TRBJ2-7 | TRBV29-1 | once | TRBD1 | TGCAGCGCAGCGGGACAGGGGGCTAGGAGGTCCTACGAGCAGTACTTC | CSAAGQGARRSYEQYF
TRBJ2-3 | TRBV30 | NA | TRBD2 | TGTGCCTGGAGTGGATCCGGGACTAGCGGCGCAGATACGCAGTATTTT | CAWSGSGTSGADTQYF
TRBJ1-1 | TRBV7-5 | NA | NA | TGTGTCAGAACCCCTTTCGAAGCTTTCTTT | CVRTPFEAFF
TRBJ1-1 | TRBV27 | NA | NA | TGTGCCAGCAGTTCTTCAGGGCTTGAAGCTTTCTTT | CASSSSGLEAFF
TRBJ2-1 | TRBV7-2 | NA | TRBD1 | TGTGCCAGCAGCCTCCACTGGACAGGTACAAATGAGCAGTTCTTC | CASSLHWTGTNEQFF
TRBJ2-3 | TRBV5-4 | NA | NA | TGTGCCAGCAGCCGGGGGACAGATACGCAGTATTTT | CASSRGTDTQYF
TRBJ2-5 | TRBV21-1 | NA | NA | TGTGCCAGCCGGAGGACTAGCGGGAGAAGAGGTCAAGAGACCCAGTACTTC | CASRRTSGRRGQETQYF
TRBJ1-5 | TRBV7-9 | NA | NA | TGTGCCAGCAGCACGGGACTGAGCAATCAGCCCCAGCATTTT | CASSTGLSNQPQHF
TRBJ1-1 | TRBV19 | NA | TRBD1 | TGTGCCAGTAGGTCGGACAGGATACTTGAAGCTTTCTTT | CASRSDRILEAFF
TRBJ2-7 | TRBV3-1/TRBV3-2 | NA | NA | TGTGCCAGCAGCCAGACCCAGGGGCTCTCCTACGAGCAGTACTTC | CASSQTQGLSYEQYF
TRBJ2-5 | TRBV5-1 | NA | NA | TGCGCCAGCAGCTTGGAAGGGACAAAACAAGAGACCCAGTACTTC | CASSLEGTKQETQYF
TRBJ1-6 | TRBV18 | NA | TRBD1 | TGTGCCAGCTCACCTGGATCCGGACAGGGAAATTCACCCCTCCACTTT | CASSPGSGQGNSPLHF
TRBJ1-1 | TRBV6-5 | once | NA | TGTGCCAGCAGTTATCTCCTGAACACTGAAGCTTTCTTT | CASSYLLNTEAFF
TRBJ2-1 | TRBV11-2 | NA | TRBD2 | TGTGCCAGCAGCCCTCCAGGACTAGCGCTTTACAATGAGCAGTTCTTC | CASSPPGLALYNEQFF
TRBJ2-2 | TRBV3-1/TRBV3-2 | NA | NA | TGTGCCAGCAGCCAAGGACAGGCGAACACCGGGGAGCTGTTTTTT | CASSQGQANTGELFF
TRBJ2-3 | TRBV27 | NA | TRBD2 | TGTGCCAGCAGCCTCTACGGGGGGGCGGGCACAGATACGCAGTATTTT | CASSLYGGAGTDTQYF
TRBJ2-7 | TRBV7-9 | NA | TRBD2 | TGTGCCAGCAGCTCATCTAGGACTAGCGTAACCTACGAGCAGTACTTC | CASSSSRTSVTYEQYF
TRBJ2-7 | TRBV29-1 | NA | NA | TGCAGCGTTGGGGAGGTAGGGGGCCTTTCCTACGAGCAGTACTTC | CSVGEVGGLSYEQYF
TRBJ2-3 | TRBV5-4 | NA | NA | TGTGCCAGCAGCTCGCAGGGGACGGGCAGCACAGATACGCAGTATTTT | CASSSQGTGSTDTQYF
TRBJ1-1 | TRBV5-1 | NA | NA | TGCGCCAGCAGCTTGGCCTTGGAGGGGACTGAAGCTTTCTTT | CASSLALEGTEAFF
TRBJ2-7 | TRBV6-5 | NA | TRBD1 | TGTGCCAGCAGTTACTGGGGACAGCAATACGAGCAGTACTTC | CASSYWGQQYEQYF
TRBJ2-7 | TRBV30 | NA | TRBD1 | TGTGCCTGGACAGGGGGATACGAGCAGTACTTC | CAWTGGYEQYF
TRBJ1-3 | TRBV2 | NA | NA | TGTGCCAGCAGGGCCAACTCTGGAAACACCATATATTTT | CASRANSGNTIYF
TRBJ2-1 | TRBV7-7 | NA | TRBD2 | TGTGCCAGCAGCTTAGCCTTAGCGGGAAGCTCCTACAATGAGCAGTTCTTC | CASSLALAGSSYNEQFF
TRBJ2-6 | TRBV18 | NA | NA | TGTGCCAGCTCACCATACGGTTCTGACTCTGGGGCCAACGTCCTGACTTTC | CASSPYGSDSGANVLTF
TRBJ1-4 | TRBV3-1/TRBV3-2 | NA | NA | TGTGCCAGCAGCCAAGCGGGACACCTAAATGAAAAACTGTTTTTT | CASSQAGHLNEKLFF
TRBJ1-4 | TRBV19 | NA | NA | TGTGCCAGTAGTATAGATCAGACAGCTGATGAAAAACTGTTTTTT | CASSIDQTADEKLFF
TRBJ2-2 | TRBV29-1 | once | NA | TGCAGCGTTGAAGGACAGGGAGGCACCGGGGAGCTGTTTTTT | CSVEGQGGTGELFF
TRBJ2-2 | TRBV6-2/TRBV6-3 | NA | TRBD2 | TGTGCCAGCAGTCCCCGACTAGCGGGATCCGGGGAGCTGTTTTTT | CASSPRLAGSGELFF
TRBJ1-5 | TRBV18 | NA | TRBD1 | TGTGCCAGCTCACAGGGGACAGGGGGCAATCAGCCCCAGCATTTT | CASSQGTGGNQPQHF
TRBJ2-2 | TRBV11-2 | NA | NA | TGTGCCAGCAGCTTAGTGGGGGCTAGCGGGGAGCTGTTTTTT | CASSLVGASGELFF
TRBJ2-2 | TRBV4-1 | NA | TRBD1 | TGCGCCAGCATCCTCCGAATCCCCGGGACAGGGCCCTCCGGGGAGCTGTTTTTT | CASILRIPGTGPSGELFF
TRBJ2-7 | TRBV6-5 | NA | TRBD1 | TGTGCCAGCAGTTACTCTATGGGACAGGGGGCCAACGAGCAGTACTTC | CASSYSMGQGANEQYF
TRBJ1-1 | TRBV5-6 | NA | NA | TGTGCCAGCAGCTTACCTAACGCTGAAGCTTTCTTT | CASSLPNAEAFF
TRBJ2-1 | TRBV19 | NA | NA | TGTGCCAGTAGTGATAGGCAGGGTTATGCTGAGCAGTTCTTC | CASSDRQGYAEQFF
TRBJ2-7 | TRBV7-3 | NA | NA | TGTGCCAGCAGCCCCTCGGGGTCCGAGCAGTACTTC | CASSPSGSEQYF
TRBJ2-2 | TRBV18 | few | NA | TGTGCCAGCTACCCCGAGACCGGGGAGCTGTTTTTT | CASYPETGELFF